Given below is one TCR beta chain in context. Its antigen is unidentified. The CDR3 spans 17 residues. V dropped 5 bases and J dropped 5; count of bases not matched to a gene: 15. Germline V gene data show CDR1 as SEHNR and CDR2 as FQNEAQ (reference sequence). Some clones are missing from TCRdb's copy, which holds only in-frame ones; the method was immunoSEQ multiplex PCR. The sample yields over 150,000 clones, more than 70% seen once. This entry is derived from a study of cytomegalovirus exposure and HLA in healthy donors. Findings and limits, study-wide: Three chains linked to CMV were shown in vitro to be specific for CMV antigens. Researchers catalogued over 150 TCR beta chains as cytomegalovirus-associated.

The sequence came from a human donor in good health. Sequenced sample: PBMCs. J is TRBJ2-1 and V is TRBV7-9, with 7 bases that match TRBD1. This CDR3 is CASSLFSDRTENNEQFF. In DNA, the CDR3 is TGTGCCAGCAGCCTTTTCTCGGACAGGACGGAAAACAATGAGCAGTTCTTC.